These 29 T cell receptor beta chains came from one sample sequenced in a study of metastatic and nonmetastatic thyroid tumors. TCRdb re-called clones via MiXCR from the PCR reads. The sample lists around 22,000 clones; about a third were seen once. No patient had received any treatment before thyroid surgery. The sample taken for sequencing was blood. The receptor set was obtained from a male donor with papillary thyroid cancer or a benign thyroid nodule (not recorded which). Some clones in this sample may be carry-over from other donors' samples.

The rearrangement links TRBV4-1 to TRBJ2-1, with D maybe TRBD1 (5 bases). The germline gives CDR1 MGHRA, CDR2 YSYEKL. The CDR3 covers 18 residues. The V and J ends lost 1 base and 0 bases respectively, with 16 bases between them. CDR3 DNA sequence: TGCGCCAGCAGCCAAGTGGTGGTAGGTCAGGGCTCCTACAATGAGCAGTTCTTC. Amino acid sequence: CASSQVVVGQGSYNEQFF.

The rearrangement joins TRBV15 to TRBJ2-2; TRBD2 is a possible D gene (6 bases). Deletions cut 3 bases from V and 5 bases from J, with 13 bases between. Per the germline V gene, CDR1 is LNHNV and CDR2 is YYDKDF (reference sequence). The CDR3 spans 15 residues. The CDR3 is CATSSGTPETGELFF. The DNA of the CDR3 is TGTGCCACCAGCAGCGGGACTCCAGAAACCGGGGAGCTGTTTTTT.

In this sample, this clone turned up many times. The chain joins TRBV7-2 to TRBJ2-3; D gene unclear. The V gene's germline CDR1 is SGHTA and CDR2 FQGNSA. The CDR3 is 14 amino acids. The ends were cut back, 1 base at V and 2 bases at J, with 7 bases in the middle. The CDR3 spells CASSLDGSTDTQYF. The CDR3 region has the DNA TGTGCCAGCAGCTTAGACGGGTCCACAGATACGCAGTATTTT.

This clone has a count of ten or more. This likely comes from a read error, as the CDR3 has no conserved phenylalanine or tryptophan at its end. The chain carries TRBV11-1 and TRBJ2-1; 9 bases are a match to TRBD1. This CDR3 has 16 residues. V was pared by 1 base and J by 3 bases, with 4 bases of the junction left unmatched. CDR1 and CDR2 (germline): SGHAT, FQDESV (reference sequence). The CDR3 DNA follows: TGTGCCAGCAGCTTAGACAGGACAGGGGTCTACAATGAGCAGTTCGTC. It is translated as CASSLDRTGVYNEQFV.

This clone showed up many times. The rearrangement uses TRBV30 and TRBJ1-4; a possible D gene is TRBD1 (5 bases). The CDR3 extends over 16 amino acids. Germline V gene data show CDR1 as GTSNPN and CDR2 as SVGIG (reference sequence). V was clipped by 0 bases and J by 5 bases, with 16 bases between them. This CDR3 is CAWSVTQAGQNEKLFF. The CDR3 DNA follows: TGTGCCTGGAGTGTAACGCAGGCAGGACAAAATGAAAAACTGTTTTTT.

CDR3 loop: CASSEEYSGRHEQYF. In DNA form, the CDR3 reads TGTGCCAGCAGTGAAGAGTACAGCGGGAGGCACGAGCAGTACTTC. The chain has TRBV6-1 and TRBJ2-7, with 9 bases fitting TRBD2. Germline CDR1 reads MNHNS; CDR2 reads SASEGT. The junction had 6 bases not matched to a gene; V was cut back by 1 base and J by 5 bases. This CDR3 is 15 amino acids long.

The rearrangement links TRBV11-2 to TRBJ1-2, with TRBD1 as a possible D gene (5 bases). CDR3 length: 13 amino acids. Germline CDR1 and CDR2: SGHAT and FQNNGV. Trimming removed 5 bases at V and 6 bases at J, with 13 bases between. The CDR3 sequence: CASSPAGRDGYTF. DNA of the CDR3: TGTGCCAGCAGCCCTGCAGGGAGAGATGGCTACACCTTC.

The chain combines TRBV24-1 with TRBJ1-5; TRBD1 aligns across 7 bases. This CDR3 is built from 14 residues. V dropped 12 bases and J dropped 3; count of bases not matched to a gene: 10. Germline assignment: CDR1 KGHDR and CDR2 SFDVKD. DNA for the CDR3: TGTGCCCCGACAGGGCAGTTGGACAATCAGCCCCAGCATTTT. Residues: CAPTGQLDNQPQHF.

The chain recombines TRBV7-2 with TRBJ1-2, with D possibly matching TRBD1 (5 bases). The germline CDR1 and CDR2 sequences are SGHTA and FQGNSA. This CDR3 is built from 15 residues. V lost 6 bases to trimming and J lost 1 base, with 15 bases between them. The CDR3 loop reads CASRAGGGGNYGYTF. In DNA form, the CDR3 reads TGTGCCAGCAGGGCCGGGGGGGGAGGTAACTATGGCTACACCTTC.

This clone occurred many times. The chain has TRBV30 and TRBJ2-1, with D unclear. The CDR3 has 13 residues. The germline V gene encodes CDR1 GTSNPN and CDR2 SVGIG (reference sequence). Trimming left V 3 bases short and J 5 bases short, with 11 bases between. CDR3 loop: CAWRGLIDNEQFF. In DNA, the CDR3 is TGTGCCTGGAGAGGGCTAATAGACAATGAGCAGTTCTTC.

The CDR3 DNA is TGTGCCAGCACCTCGATTACGAACACTGAAGCTTTCTTT. Translated: CASTSITNTEAFF. The chain combines TRBV6-1 with TRBJ1-1, with D unresolved. Germline CDR1 reads MNHNS; CDR2 reads SASEGT. Trimming took 7 bases from V and 1 from J, leaving 10 bases between them. The CDR3 is 13 amino acids.

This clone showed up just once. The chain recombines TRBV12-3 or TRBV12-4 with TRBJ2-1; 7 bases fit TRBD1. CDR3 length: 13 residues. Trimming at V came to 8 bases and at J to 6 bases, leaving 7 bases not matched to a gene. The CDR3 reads CASGQENRNEQFF. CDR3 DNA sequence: TGTGCCAGCGGACAGGAGAATCGCAATGAGCAGTTCTTC.

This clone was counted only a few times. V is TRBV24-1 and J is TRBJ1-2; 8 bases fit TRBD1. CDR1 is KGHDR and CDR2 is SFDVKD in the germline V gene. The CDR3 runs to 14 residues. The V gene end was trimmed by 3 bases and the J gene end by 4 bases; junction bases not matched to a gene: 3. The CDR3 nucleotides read TGTGCCACCAGTGATAGCGACAGGGGCTATGGCTACACCTTC. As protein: CATSDSDRGYGYTF.

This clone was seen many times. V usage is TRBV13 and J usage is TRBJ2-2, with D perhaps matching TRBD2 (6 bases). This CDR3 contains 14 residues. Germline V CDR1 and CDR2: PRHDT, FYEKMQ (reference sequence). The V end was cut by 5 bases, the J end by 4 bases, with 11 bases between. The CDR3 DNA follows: TGTGCCAGCAGCGTCTTAGCGGCCACCGGGGAGCTGTTTTTT. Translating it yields CASSVLAATGELFF.

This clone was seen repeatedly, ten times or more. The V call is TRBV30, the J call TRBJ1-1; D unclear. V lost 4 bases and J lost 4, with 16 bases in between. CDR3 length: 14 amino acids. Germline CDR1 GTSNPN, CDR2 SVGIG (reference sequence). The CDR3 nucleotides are TGTGCCTGGATTCGAGTGGGAGTGGGCACTGAAGCTTTCTTT. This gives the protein CAWIRVGVGTEAFF. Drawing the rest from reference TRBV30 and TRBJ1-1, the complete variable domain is SQTIHQWPATLVQPVGSPLSLECTVEGTSNPNLYWYRQAAGRGLQLLFYSVGIGQISSEVPQNLSASRPQDRQFILSSKKLLLSDSGFYLCAWIRVGVGTEAFFGQGTRLTVV.

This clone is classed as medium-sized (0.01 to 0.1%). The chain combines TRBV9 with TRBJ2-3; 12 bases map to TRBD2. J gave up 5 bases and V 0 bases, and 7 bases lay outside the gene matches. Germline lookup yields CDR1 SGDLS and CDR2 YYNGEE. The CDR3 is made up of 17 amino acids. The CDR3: CASSVDASGRARDTQYF. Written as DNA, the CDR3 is TGTGCCAGCAGCGTAGATGCTAGCGGGAGGGCCAGAGATACGCAGTATTTT.

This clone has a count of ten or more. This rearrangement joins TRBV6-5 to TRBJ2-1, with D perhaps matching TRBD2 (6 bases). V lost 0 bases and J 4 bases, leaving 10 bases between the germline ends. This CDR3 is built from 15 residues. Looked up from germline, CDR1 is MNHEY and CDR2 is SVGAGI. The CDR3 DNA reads TGTGCCAGCAGTTACTCTAGGGGACTTTACAATGAGCAGTTCTTC. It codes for CASSYSRGLYNEQFF.

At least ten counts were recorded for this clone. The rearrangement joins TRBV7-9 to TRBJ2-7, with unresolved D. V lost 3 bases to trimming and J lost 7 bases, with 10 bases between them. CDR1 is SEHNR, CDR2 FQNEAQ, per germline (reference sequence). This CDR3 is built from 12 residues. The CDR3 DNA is TGTGCCAGCAGCTTTCTGGGATATGAGCAGTACTTC. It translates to CASSFLGYEQYF. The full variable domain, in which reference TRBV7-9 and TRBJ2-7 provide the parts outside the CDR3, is DTGVSQNPRHKITKRGQNVTFRCDPISEHNRLYWYRQTLGQGPEFLTYFQNEAQLEKSRLLSDRFSAERPKGSFSTLEIQRTEQGDSAMYLCASSFLGYEQYFGPGTRLTVT.

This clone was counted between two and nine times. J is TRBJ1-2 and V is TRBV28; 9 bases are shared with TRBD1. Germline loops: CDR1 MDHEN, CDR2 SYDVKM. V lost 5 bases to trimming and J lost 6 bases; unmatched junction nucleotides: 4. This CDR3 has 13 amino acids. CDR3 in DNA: TGTGCCAGCAGTGCCAACAGGGGGCATGGCTACACCTTC. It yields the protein CASSANRGHGYTF.

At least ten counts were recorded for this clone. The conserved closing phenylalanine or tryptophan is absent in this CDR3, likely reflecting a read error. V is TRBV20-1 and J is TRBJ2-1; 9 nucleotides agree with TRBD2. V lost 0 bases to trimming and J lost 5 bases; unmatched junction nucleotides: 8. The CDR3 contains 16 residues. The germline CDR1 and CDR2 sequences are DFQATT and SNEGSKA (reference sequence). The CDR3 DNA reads TGCAGTGCTAGAGATCCCGGGACTAGCATGAACAATGAGCAGTTCGTC. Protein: CSARDPGTSMNNEQFV.

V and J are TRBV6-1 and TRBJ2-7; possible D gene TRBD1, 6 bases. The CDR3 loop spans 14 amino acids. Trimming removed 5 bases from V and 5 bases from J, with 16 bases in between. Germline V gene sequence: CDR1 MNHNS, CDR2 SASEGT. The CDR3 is CASSQQGNFNEQYF. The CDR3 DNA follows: TGTGCCAGCAGTCAACAGGGAAACTTCAACGAGCAGTACTTC.

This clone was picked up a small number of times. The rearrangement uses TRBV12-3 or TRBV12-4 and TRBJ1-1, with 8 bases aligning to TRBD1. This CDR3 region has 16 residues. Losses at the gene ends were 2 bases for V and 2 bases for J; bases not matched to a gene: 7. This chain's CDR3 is CASSLMFRGLNTEAFF. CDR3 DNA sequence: TGTGCCAGCAGTTTAATGTTCAGGGGGCTTAACACTGAAGCTTTCTTT.

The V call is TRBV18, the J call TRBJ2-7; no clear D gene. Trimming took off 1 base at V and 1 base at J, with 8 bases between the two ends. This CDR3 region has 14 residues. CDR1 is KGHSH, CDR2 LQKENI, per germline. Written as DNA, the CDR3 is TGTGCCAGCTCACCACGGGCGGCATCCTACGAGCAGTACTTC. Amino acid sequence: CASSPRAASYEQYF.

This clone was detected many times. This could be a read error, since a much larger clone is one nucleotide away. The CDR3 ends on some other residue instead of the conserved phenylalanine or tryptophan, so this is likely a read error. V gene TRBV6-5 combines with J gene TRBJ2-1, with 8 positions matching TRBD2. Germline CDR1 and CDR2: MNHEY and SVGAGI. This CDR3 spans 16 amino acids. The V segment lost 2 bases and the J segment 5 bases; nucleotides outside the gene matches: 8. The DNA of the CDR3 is TGTGCCAGCAGTTACGGATCGGGAGGGAACAACAATGAGCAGTTCGTC. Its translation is CASSYGSGGNNNEQFV.

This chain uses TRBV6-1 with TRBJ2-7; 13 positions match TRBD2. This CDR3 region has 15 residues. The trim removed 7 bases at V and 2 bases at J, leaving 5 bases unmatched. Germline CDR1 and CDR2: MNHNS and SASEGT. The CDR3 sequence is CASTPGLAGTYEQYF. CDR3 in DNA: TGTGCCAGCACTCCGGGACTAGCGGGAACCTACGAGCAGTACTTC.

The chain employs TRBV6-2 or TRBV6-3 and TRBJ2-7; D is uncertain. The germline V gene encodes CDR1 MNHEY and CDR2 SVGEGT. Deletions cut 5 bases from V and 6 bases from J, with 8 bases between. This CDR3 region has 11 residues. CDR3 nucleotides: TGTGCCAGCAGTCCCCAGGCCGAGCAGTACTTC. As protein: CASSPQAEQYF.

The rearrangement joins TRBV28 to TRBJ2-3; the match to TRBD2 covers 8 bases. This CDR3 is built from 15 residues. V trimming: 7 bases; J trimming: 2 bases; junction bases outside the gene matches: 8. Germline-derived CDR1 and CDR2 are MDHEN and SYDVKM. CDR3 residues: CASTRGGLFTDTQYF. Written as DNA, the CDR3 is TGTGCCAGCACCCGGGGGGGACTATTCACAGATACGCAGTATTTT.

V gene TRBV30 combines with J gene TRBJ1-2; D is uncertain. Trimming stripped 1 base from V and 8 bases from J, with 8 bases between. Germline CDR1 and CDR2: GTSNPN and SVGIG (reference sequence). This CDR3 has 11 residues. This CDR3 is CAWSEREGYTF. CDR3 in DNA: TGTGCCTGGAGTGAACGGGAGGGCTACACCTTC.

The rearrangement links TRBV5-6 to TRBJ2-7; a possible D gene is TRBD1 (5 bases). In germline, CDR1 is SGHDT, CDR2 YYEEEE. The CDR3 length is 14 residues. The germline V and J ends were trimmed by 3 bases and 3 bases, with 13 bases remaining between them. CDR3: CASSSGPTGYEQYF. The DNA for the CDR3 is TGTGCCAGCAGCTCCGGGCCTACAGGCTACGAGCAGTACTTC.